This T cell receptor beta chain was recorded in a study of CD8 T cells in ankylosing spondylitis (TCRdb year 2017). Describing the broader study: The study set out to find disease-linked TCR variants by profiling T cell receptor beta repertoires in ankylosing spondylitis patients and healthy donors. Peripheral blood samples were taken, and synovial fluid was additionally collected from ankylosing spondylitis patients. In total, the full study cohort was made up of about 110 healthy donors and 20 to 25 ankylosing spondylitis patients.

The paper as a whole reports these results and caveats: According to the report, matched synovial fluid samples from ankylosing spondylitis patients were significantly enriched for the disease-linked clones. The disease-linked clones had a CD8+ phenotype and were found at relatively low frequencies in peripheral blood. Blood from ankylosing spondylitis patients appeared to be characterized by a TCR beta motif composed of under ten highly homologous amino acid variants. Some TCR beta motif variants had previously been reported in synovial fluid and blood of reactive arthritis patients, which suggested common disease-initiation mechanisms.

This clonotype was detected many times. What antigen it recognizes has not been identified. Base qualities were left out, and no much larger clone turns up one base away. Trimming removed 4 bases from V and 0 bases from J; the gene matches leave 6 bases unexplained. The germline V gene yields LGHNA for CDR1 and YSLEER for CDR2. The CDR3 starts with the cysteine, ends with the phenylalanine, and has 18 residues. The DNA shown is the 54-base CDR3, in frame from base 1. This sample was sequenced with an Illumina HiSeq 2500. TCR beta libraries were prepared by quantitative 5'-RACE with molecular barcodes. In the original analysis: To identify disease-linked TCR variants, a new computational method was used, one built on a probabilistic model of VDJ rearrangement. Through fastp at Q25 and MiXCR, TCRdb rebuilt clones from the public reads, retaining in-frame beta chains. Duplicate CDR3 protein sequences are folded into a single record with the most common DNA and genes. The V and J calls and clone size are TCRdb's, not the authors'. This sample gives approximately 520,000 distinct CDR3 sequences in total; over 4% of them show up just once. The ten biggest clones cover around 3.4% of the sample.

This sequence was found in a male donor with ankylosing spondylitis. The sample taken for sequencing was blood, either unsorted or a sorted T cell fraction (not recorded which). The V and J genes are TRBV4-3 and TRBJ2-3; 14 nucleotides in the junction match TRBD2. The CDR3 loop reads CASSPGLAGGSSTDTQYF. The nucleotide sequence is TGCGCCAGCAGCCCTGGACTAGCGGGGGGATCTAGCACAGATACGCAGTATTTT.